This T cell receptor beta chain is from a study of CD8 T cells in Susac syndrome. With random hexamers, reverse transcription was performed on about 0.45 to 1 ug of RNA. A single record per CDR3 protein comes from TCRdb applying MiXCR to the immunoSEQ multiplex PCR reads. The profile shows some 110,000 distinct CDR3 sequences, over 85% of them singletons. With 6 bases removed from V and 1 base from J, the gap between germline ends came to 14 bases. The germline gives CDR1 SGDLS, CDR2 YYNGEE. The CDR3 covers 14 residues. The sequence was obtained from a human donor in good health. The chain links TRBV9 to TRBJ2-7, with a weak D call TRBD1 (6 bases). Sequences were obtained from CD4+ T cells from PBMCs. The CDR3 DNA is TGTGCCAGCACACCGGCAGGGGAATCCTACGAGCAGTACTTC. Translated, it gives CASTPAGESYEQYF.